This TCR beta chain was identified during a study of cytomegalovirus exposure and HLA in healthy donors listed by TCRdb under 2017. Concerning the study at large: A later analysis indicated that the 110 or so validation repertoires were generated on the platform also employed for the approximately 690 repertoires of the first cohort. The study aimed to test whether signatures of past pathogen exposure could be identified by cataloging public T cell receptors. Along with the roughly 670-subject first cohort, a separate validation cohort of more than 90 different subjects was used. To predict cytomegalovirus infection status, the study brought together high-throughput TCR immunosequencing, statistical association of individual TCRs with disease status, and machine learning.

Paper-wide results and their limitations: Across donors, most TCR sequences were observed very rarely, whereas some public TCRs were present in many individuals. All 120 or so repertoires were used to score co-occurrence in the validation cohort in a later analysis, because that analysis had no HLA typing for the cohort. The authors suggested that the approach could potentially be generalized to other disease states and immunological phenotypes. In vitro tests confirmed that three of the cytomegalovirus-associated TCR beta chains recognize cytomegalovirus antigens. A total of about 180 TCR beta chains were listed by the study as associated with cytomegalovirus. Cytomegalovirus status was reported to be diagnosed by the classifier with high specificity and sensitivity in both the original and validation cohorts. In a later analysis, TCRs clustered in the first cohort were found to also tend to co-occur in the 130 or so validation repertoires, with approximately 93% of cluster scores above 0.

Separate from the approximately 730-subject first cohort, the validation cohort of 95 to 150 subjects was the group to which the donors belonged. Relative to germline, V is 0 bases shorter and J is 5 bases shorter, with 12 bases between their ends. From the cysteine up to the phenylalanine, the CDR3 has a length of 14 residues. Kept here is only the CDR3 DNA, which spans 42 bases and is read in frame from base 1. From the germline V gene, CDR1 is SGHRS and CDR2 is YFSETQ. Receptors were amplified or captured by the immunoSEQ multiplex PCR assay. In the original analysis: To diagnose cytomegalovirus status from the catalog of TCR beta chain sequences, a statistical classification framework was built. As stored in TCRdb, this immuneACCESS dataset retains in-frame rearrangements with V and J assigned. A fraction of the clones does not appear; measured against another copy, unresolved V genes explain less than half of the discrepancy, and the remainder lacks a known reason. D and trimming come from the DNA, and the V and J calls and clone size come from that table. This sample comprises some 77,000 clones, about 94% of them detected only once. Of the sample, 1.4% is held by the ten largest clones.

For this clone: No antigen is known for it. No quality values exist for individual bases; no much larger clone is one base distant.

The chain uses TRBV5-1 and TRBJ2-7, and possibly TRBD1, on 5 matching bases. The sample was PBMCs. The sequence was obtained from a man aged 18 to 35 in good health and CMV-seropositive. In nucleotide form, the sequence is TGCGCCAGCAGCTTGGTATCAGGGTCCAACGAGCAGTACTTC. It encodes CASSLVSGSNEQYF.